The 23 T cell receptor beta chains below come from one sample, sequenced in a study of shared clonotypes between healthy human individuals. The repertoire was sequenced with immunoSEQ multiplex PCR; TCRdb's copy has only in-frame clones and lacks some. Of approximately 2.4 million clones listed, 95% are singletons. Sequencing used naive CD4+ T cells sorted from blood. Subset in this sample: CD45RA+ positively selected. All receptors come from a young man in good health.

This sequence joins TRBV29-1 and TRBJ2-3; the D is unclear. Looked up from germline, CDR1 is SQVTM and CDR2 is ANQGSEA. The CDR3 is 13 residues long. V was shortened by 4 bases and J by 0 bases, with 8 bases between the two germline ends. Here the CDR3 reads CSVAFTSTDTQYF. The CDR3 region has the DNA TGCAGCGTTGCCTTTACTAGCACAGATACGCAGTATTTT.

A single count supports this clone. The CDR3, as DNA: TGTGCCAGCAGCTTAGAAGGGACAGGGACCTACGAGCAGTACTTC. Its protein product is CASSLEGTGTYEQYF. This chain uses TRBV11-2 with TRBJ2-7, with 9 bases matching TRBD1. Trimming removed 0 bases from V and 2 bases from J; junction bases left unmatched: 2. This CDR3 is built from 15 residues. Per the germline V gene, CDR1 is SGHAT and CDR2 is FQNNGV.

The V gene is TRBV7-8, the J gene TRBJ2-1; a possible D gene is TRBD2 (6 bases). Germline CDR1 is SGHVS and CDR2 is FQNEAQ. The CDR3 totals 15 residues. Trimming cost V 3 bases and J 2 bases, with 11 bases left between them. Written as DNA, the CDR3 is TGTGCCAGCAGCTTGGGGGACTCCCCCTACAATGAGCAGTTCTTC. Its translation: CASSLGDSPYNEQFF.

The V and J genes are TRBV7-9 and TRBJ2-3; 9 bases match TRBD1. The CDR3 totals 16 residues. In germline, CDR1 is SEHNR, CDR2 FQNEAQ (reference sequence). V dropped 5 bases and J dropped 4; count of bases not matched to a gene: 10. The CDR3 reads CASSPLPGQGPDTQYF. The CDR3 bases are TGTGCCAGCAGCCCTCTACCGGGACAGGGACCAGATACGCAGTATTTT.

The V and J genes are TRBV10-3 and TRBJ1-4; 7 nucleotides agree with TRBD1. The CDR3 length is 12 residues. Germline trimming cut 10 bases from V and 8 bases from J; bases unmatched to any gene: 7. In germline, CDR1 is ENHRY, CDR2 SYGVKD. DNA of the CDR3: TGTGCCACATGGACAGGCAGCGAAAAACTGTTTTTT. Its protein is CATWTGSEKLFF.

The chain joins TRBV29-1 to TRBJ1-2, with 8 bases matching TRBD1. This CDR3 comprises 16 residues. The ends lost 6 bases at V and 1 base at J; junction bases unmatched: 13. Germline lookup yields CDR1 SQVTM and CDR2 ANQGSEA. The CDR3 region is CSVQLAGGAGNYGYTF. DNA for the CDR3: TGCAGCGTCCAGTTGGCAGGGGGCGCCGGTAACTATGGCTACACCTTC.

The V call is TRBV30, the J call TRBJ2-7, with 10 bases aligning to TRBD1. Losses at the gene ends were 3 bases for V and 5 bases for J; bases not matched to a gene: 7. CDR3 length equals 14 residues. Germline CDR1 reads GTSNPN; CDR2 reads SVGIG (reference sequence). The CDR3 sequence is CAWRRKTGGDEQYF. The CDR3 region has the DNA TGTGCCTGGAGGCGGAAGACAGGGGGCGACGAGCAGTACTTC.

The chain couples TRBV10-3 to TRBJ2-7; TRBD1 is a possible D gene (6 bases). The germline gives CDR1 ENHRY, CDR2 SYGVKD. Trimming cost V 5 bases and J 1 base, with 18 bases left between them. CDR3 length equals 16 residues. In DNA, the CDR3 is TGTGCCATCAGTTTCTCCCACAGGGTTTCATCCTACGAGCAGTACTTC. Residues: CAISFSHRVSSYEQYF.

The chain joins TRBV5-4 to TRBJ2-1; 12 bases match TRBD2. This CDR3 is built from 16 residues. The ends lost 3 bases at V and 4 bases at J; junction bases unmatched: 5. Germline loops: CDR1 SGHNT, CDR2 YYREEE (reference sequence). CDR3 sequence reads: CASSSRTSGAYNEQFF. The CDR3 nucleotides are TGTGCCAGCAGCTCGAGGACTAGCGGGGCGTACAATGAGCAGTTCTTC.

The chain combines TRBV5-8 with TRBJ1-5, with 7 bases lining up with TRBD1. Germline V gene data show CDR1 as SGHTS and CDR2 as YDEGEE. The CDR3 runs to 15 residues. With V trimmed by 2 bases and J by 5 bases, 7 bases remained unmatched. Here the CDR3 reads CASSFRRQGDQPQHF. The CDR3 DNA reads TGTGCCAGCAGCTTCCGACGGCAGGGGGATCAGCCCCAGCATTTT. The full variable domain, completed using reference TRBV5-8 and TRBJ1-5, is EAGVTQSPTHLIKTRGQQATLRCSPISGHTSVYWYQQALGLGLQFLLWYDEGEERNRGNFPPRFSGRQFPNYSSELNVNALELEDSALYLCASSFRRQGDQPQHFGDGTRLSIL.

V and J are TRBV7-2 and TRBJ2-3; D is unclear. CDR1 and CDR2 (germline): SGHTA, FQGNSA. This CDR3 comprises 11 residues. Deletions cut 1 base from V and 9 bases from J, with 5 bases between. The CDR3, as DNA: TGTGCCAGCAGCTTAGAGACCACGCAGTATTTT. The encoded protein is CASSLETTQYF.

The rearrangement uses TRBV11-2 and TRBJ2-5, with 12 bases that match TRBD2. V trimming: 2 bases; J trimming: 0 bases; junction bases outside the gene matches: 4. The CDR3 totals 17 residues. CDR1 and CDR2 from the germline V gene are SGHAT and FQNNGV. The CDR3 region is CASSLKLAGGHQETQYF. CDR3 in DNA: TGTGCCAGCAGCTTAAAACTAGCGGGGGGACACCAAGAGACCCAGTACTTC.

The chain recombines TRBV2 with TRBJ1-2; D remains ambiguous. The CDR3 covers 13 residues. V lost 4 bases and J 7 bases, leaving 13 bases between the germline ends. Germline CDR1 SNHLY, CDR2 FYNNEI. In DNA form, the CDR3 reads TGTGCCAGCAGTGTTCGACCCGGGCTTGGCTACACCTTC. This encodes CASSVRPGLGYTF. Full variable domain (remainder filled in from reference TRBV2 and TRBJ1-2): EPEVTQTPSHQVTQMGQEVILRCVPISNHLYFYWYRQILGQKVEFLVSFYNNEISEKSEIFDDQFSVERPDGSNFTLKIRSTKLEDSAMYFCASSVRPGLGYTFGSGTRLTVV.

The genes are TRBV29-1 and TRBJ1-1, with TRBD1 matching 9 bases. CDR1 SQVTM and CDR2 ANQGSEA come from the germline V gene. This CDR3 contains 11 residues. Unmatched junction bases numbered 6, after V lost 5 bases and J lost 11 bases. CDR3 residues: CSVTGTGWAFF. The CDR3 coding sequence is TGCAGCGTTACCGGGACAGGGTGGGCTTTCTTT.

The chain links TRBV10-3 to TRBJ1-2; 9 bases fit TRBD1. The CDR3 totals 14 residues. Germline CDR1 is ENHRY and CDR2 is SYGVKD. Losses at the gene ends were 10 bases for V and 5 bases for J; bases not matched to a gene: 11. The CDR3 coding sequence is TGTGCCACTACGGCTGGGACAGGGTCTTATGGCTACACCTTC. It encodes CATTAGTGSYGYTF.

J is TRBJ2-4 and V is TRBV28, with D perhaps matching TRBD2 (5 bases). Trimming removed 7 bases at V and 9 bases at J, with 16 bases between. The CDR3 is made up of 13 amino acids. Germline V gene data show CDR1 as MDHEN and CDR2 as SYDVKM. Here the CDR3 DNA reads TGTGCCAGCACCCGGCGAGGGTTGACCATTCAGTACTTC. It is translated as CASTRRGLTIQYF.

This chain joins TRBV11-2 and TRBJ1-2; D not resolved. The ends were cut back, 4 bases at V and 2 bases at J, with 11 bases in the middle. Looked up from germline, CDR1 is SGHAT and CDR2 is FQNNGV. The CDR3 runs to 14 residues. In DNA form, the CDR3 reads TGTGCCAGCAGCTCACGGGGTTCGAACTATGGCTACACCTTC. It encodes CASSSRGSNYGYTF.

In its sample, this clone was seen a few times. The rearrangement links TRBV29-1 to TRBJ2-5; D uncertain. Trimming cost V 5 bases and J 2 bases, with 12 bases left between them. CDR1 and CDR2 from the germline V gene are SQVTM and ANQGSEA. The CDR3 spans 13 residues. The CDR3 nucleotides read TGCAGCGTTTTACAGAAACTGCAAGAGACCCAGTACTTC. Its protein is CSVLQKLQETQYF.

V and J are TRBV6-1 and TRBJ2-5; weak D call: TRBD2 (5 bases). With 2 bases removed from V and 5 bases from J, the gap between germline ends came to 9 bases. The CDR3 contains 13 residues. Germline CDR1 is MNHNS and CDR2 is SASEGT. The CDR3 region is CASSELRRETQYF. The CDR3 DNA follows: TGTGCCAGCAGTGAACTTAGGAGGGAGACCCAGTACTTC.

This sequence joins TRBV2 and TRBJ1-5, with D unclear. The CDR3 contains 15 residues. Germline values: CDR1 SNHLY, CDR2 FYNNEI. The V gene lost 5 bases and the J gene lost 0 bases, with 11 bases spanning the gap. Here the CDR3 reads CASSSWADSNQPQHF. The CDR3 DNA reads TGTGCCAGCAGTTCCTGGGCAGATAGCAATCAGCCCCAGCATTTT.

The genes are TRBV28 and TRBJ1-4; tentative D call: TRBD1 (6 bases). The V end lost 8 bases, the J end lost 7 bases, and 14 bases lay between the germline ends. CDR1 is MDHEN and CDR2 is SYDVKM in the germline V gene. This CDR3 has 13 amino acids. The CDR3 spells CASEGVGGEKLFF. The CDR3 coding sequence is TGTGCCAGCGAGGGGGTCGGAGGTGAAAAACTGTTTTTT. The variable domain in full, completed from reference TRBV28 and TRBJ1-4, reads DVKVTQSSRYLVKRTGEKVFLECVQDMDHENMFWYRQDPGLGLRLIYFSYDVKMKEKGDIPEGYSVSREKKERFSLILESASTNQTSMYLCASEGVGGEKLFFGSGTQLSVL.

The chain has TRBV19 and TRBJ2-7, with no clear D. Trimming left V 3 bases short and J 3 bases short, with 27 bases between. There are 19 residues in the CDR3. Germline CDR1 LNHDA, CDR2 SQIVND (reference sequence). In DNA, the CDR3 is TGTGCCAGTAGTATTGGCCGGAAGAGTTCCGCGACTTCAAACTACGAGCAGTACTTC. The encoded protein is CASSIGRKSSATSNYEQYF.

Concerning this clone: The same CDR3 also results from other DNA sequences found in this sample. The chain couples TRBV6-1 to TRBJ2-7, with D unresolved. V lost 6 bases to trimming and J lost 1 base, with 10 bases between them. CDR1 MNHNS and CDR2 SASEGT come from the germline V gene. The CDR3 has 13 amino acids. In nucleotides, the CDR3 is TGTGCCAGCAGCTCGACGGCGTCCTACGAGCAGTACTTC. This translates into CASSSTASYEQYF.